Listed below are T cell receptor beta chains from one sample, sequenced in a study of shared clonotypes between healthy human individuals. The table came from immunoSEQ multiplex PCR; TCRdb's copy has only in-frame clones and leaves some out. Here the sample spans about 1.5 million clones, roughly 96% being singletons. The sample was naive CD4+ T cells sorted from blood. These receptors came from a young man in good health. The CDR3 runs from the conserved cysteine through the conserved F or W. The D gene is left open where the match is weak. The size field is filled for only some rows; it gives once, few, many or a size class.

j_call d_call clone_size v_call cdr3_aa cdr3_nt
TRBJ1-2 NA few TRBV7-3 CASSLSRGYGYTF TGTGCCAGCAGCTTATCCAGGGGTTATGGCTACACCTTC
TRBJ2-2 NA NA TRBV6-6 CASRSHANTGELFF TGTGCCAGCAGGTCCCACGCGAACACCGGGGAGCTGTTTTTT
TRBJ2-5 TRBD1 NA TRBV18 CASSPPGGQGGGETQYF TGTGCCAGCTCACCACCGGGTGGACAGGGCGGTGGAGAGACCCAGTACTTC
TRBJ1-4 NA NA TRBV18 CASSPGSGDLEKLFF TGTGCCAGCTCGCCCGGATCGGGAGACCTTGAAAAACTGTTTTTT
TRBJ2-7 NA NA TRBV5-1 CASSPRQAPYEQYF TGCGCCAGCAGCCCCAGACAGGCCCCCTACGAGCAGTACTTC
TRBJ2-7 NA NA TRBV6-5 CASSYSISRYEQYF TGTGCCAGCAGTTACTCGATTTCCCGCTACGAGCAGTACTTC
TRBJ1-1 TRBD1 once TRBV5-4 CASSLVQGIYTEAFF TGTGCCAGCAGCTTGGTACAGGGGATCTACACTGAAGCTTTCTTT
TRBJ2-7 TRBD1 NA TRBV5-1 CASSSRQGLYEQYF TGCGCCAGCAGCTCTCGACAGGGGTTGTACGAGCAGTACTTC
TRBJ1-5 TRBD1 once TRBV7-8 CASAFQGGNQPQHF TGTGCCAGCGCGTTTCAGGGGGGCAATCAGCCCCAGCATTTT
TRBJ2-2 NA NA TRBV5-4 CASSYGTTRLAGELFF TGTGCCAGCAGCTACGGGACAACCCGGCTTGCCGGGGAGCTGTTTTTT
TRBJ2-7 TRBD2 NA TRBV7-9 CASSQRFSGSYEQYF TGTGCCAGCAGCCAAAGGTTTAGCGGGAGCTACGAGCAGTACTTC
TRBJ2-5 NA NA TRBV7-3 CASSLGPGETQYF TGTGCCAGCAGCCTTGGGCCTGGGGAGACCCAGTACTTC
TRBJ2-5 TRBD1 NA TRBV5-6 CASSPTGVETQYF TGTGCCAGCAGCCCAACAGGGGTAGAGACCCAGTACTTC
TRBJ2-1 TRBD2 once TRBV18 CASSSRTSGSSYNEQFF TGTGCCAGCTCATCAAGGACTAGCGGGAGCTCCTACAATGAGCAGTTCTTC
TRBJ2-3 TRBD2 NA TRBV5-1 CASSTLAGGDTQYF TGCGCCAGCAGCACGCTAGCGGGAGGAGATACGCAGTATTTT
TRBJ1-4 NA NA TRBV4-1 CASSQDQGGNEKLFF TGCGCCAGCAGCCAAGATCAAGGCGGGAATGAAAAACTGTTTTTT
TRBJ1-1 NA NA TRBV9 CASSVIPRGAVTEAFF TGTGCCAGCAGCGTAATCCCTCGGGGAGCGGTCACTGAAGCTTTCTTT
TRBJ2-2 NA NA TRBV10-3 CAISEDSVGTGELFF TGTGCCATCAGTGAGGATTCAGTGGGCACCGGGGAGCTGTTTTTT
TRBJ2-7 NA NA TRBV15 CATSSRNRVGYEQYF TGTGCCACCAGCAGCCGAAACAGGGTCGGCTACGAGCAGTACTTC
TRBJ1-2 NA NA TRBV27 CASSLGGNGYTF TGTGCCAGCAGTTTGGGGGGGAATGGCTACACCTTC
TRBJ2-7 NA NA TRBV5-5 CASSPDIQLYEQYF TGTGCCAGCAGCCCGGATATACAGCTTTACGAGCAGTACTTC
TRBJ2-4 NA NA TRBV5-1 CASSLGPETAKNIQYF TGCGCCAGCAGCTTAGGTCCCGAGACCGCCAAAAACATTCAGTACTTC
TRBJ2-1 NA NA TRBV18 CASSPARSNEQFF TGTGCCAGCTCACCGGCGAGGAGCAATGAGCAGTTCTTC
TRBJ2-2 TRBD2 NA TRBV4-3 CASSQGFMQREIGGELFF TGCGCCAGCAGCCAAGGTTTTATGCAGCGGGAGATTGGCGGGGAGCTGTTTTTT
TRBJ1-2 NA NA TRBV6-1 CASSEGWAGLKTDNYGYTF TGTGCCAGCAGTGAAGGGTGGGCGGGCCTCAAGACTGATAACTATGGCTACACCTTC
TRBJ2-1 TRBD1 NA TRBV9 CASSPRTGDIYNEQFF TGTGCCAGCAGCCCCCGGACAGGGGATATTTACAATGAGCAGTTCTTC
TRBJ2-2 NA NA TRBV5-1 CASSVLNTGELFF TGCGCCAGCAGTGTGTTGAACACCGGGGAGCTGTTTTTT
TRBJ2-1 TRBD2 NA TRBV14 CASSQFVAASGALEEQFF TGTGCCAGCAGCCAGTTCGTTGCGGCTAGCGGGGCTCTCGAGGAGCAGTTCTTC
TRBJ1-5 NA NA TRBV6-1 CASSERQVLNQHF TGTGCCAGCAGTGAAAGACAGGTCCTTAATCAGCATTTT
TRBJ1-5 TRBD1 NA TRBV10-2 CASSVTGDQPQHF TGCGCCAGCAGTGTGACAGGGGACCAGCCCCAGCATTTT
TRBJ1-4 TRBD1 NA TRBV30 CAWQGTGRIEKLFF TGTGCCTGGCAAGGGACAGGGCGGATTGAAAAACTGTTTTTT
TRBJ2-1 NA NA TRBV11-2 CASRVAHFYNEQFF TGTGCCAGCAGGGTAGCCCATTTCTACAATGAGCAGTTCTTC
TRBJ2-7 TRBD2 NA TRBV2 CASRRLAGGPYEQYF TGTGCCAGCAGGCGACTAGCGGGAGGGCCCTACGAGCAGTACTTC
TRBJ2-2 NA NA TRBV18 CASSPLRGTAGELFF TGTGCCAGCTCACCACTCCGGGGAACGGCCGGGGAGCTGTTTTTT
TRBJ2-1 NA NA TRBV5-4 CASSSPSTSLAEQFF TGTGCCAGCAGCTCCCCCTCGACTAGTTTGGCTGAGCAGTTCTTC
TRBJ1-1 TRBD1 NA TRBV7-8 CASSLARVAGGVLVTEAFF TGTGCCAGCAGCTTAGCGAGGGTGGCAGGGGGCGTTTTGGTAACTGAAGCTTTCTTT
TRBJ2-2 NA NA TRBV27 CASYRAGNTGELFF TGTGCCAGCTACAGGGCCGGTAACACCGGGGAGCTGTTTTTT
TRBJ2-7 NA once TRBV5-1 CASSLDPHSTFNEQYF TGCGCCAGCAGCTTGGACCCCCATAGTACGTTCAACGAGCAGTACTTC
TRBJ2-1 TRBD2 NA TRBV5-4 CASSLAGGLYNEQFF TGTGCCAGCAGCTTAGCGGGAGGACTCTACAATGAGCAGTTCTTC
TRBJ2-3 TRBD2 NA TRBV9 CASSVDLAGKYTQYF TGTGCCAGCAGCGTAGACCTAGCGGGAAAATATACGCAGTATTTT
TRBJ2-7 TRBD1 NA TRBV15 CATSSPGTASYEQYF TGTGCCACCAGCAGCCCCGGGACAGCCTCCTACGAGCAGTACTTC
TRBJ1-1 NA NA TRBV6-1 CASSPPQGPHTEAFF TGTGCCAGCAGCCCTCCGCAGGGGCCCCACACTGAAGCTTTCTTT
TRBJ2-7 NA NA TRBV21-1 CASSKALSLWGRGTYEQYF NA
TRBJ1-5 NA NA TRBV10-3 CAIKYLNQPQHF TGTGCCATCAAATATTTAAATCAGCCCCAGCATTTT
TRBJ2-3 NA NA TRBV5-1 CASSAIGWAYTQYF TGCGCCAGCAGCGCGATAGGATGGGCCTATACGCAGTATTTT
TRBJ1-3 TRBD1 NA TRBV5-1 CASSLTGDSGNTIYF TGCGCCAGCAGCTTGACAGGGGACTCTGGAAACACCATATATTTT
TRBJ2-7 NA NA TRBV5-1 CASSLDTFEQYF TGCGCCAGCAGCTTGGATACCTTCGAGCAGTACTTC